This T cell receptor (beta chain) came from a study of human T cells and chemical hapten exposure. Looking at the study overall: Patients were given diphenylcyclopropenone on the scalp weekly across the roughly 25-week study. Alopecia areata, totalis or universalis affected patients, mainly female.

Attachment of unique molecular identifiers to individual cDNA molecules was performed in the library. A single record per CDR3 protein comes from TCRdb applying MiXCR to the RACE reads. The sample yields tens of thousands of distinct CDR3 sequences, roughly a tenth seen once. Indicated time point: pre-sensitization, week 0. Treatment defined: therapeutic diphenylcyclopropenone sensitization with weekly scalp DPC. Sequencing started from total RNA isolated from unfractionated whole blood. Ahead of applying each patch test, blood was sampled. Per germline, CDR1 SEHNR and CDR2 FQNEAQ (reference sequence). The V gene end was trimmed by 3 bases and the J gene end by 8 bases; junction bases not matched to a gene: 11. The CDR3 covers 16 residues.

The source material was whole blood, sampled in connection with sensitization to the hapten diphenylcyclopropenone (DPC). This sequence originates from a woman aged 25 to 45 with alopecia areata. Some clones in this sample may be carry-over from other donors' samples. V gene TRBV7-9 combines with J gene TRBJ2-2, with 8 bases fitting TRBD2. CDR3 amino acids: CASSFTPGLVSGELFF. CDR3 DNA sequence: TGTGCCAGCAGCTTTACTCCGGGACTAGTCTCTGGGGAGCTGTTTTTT.